Shown below are 29 T cell receptor beta chains from a single sample sequenced in a study of blood T cell repertoires in COVID-19. The data were produced by immunoSEQ multiplex PCR, yet TCRdb's version contains in-frame clones alone and is incomplete. Among more than 95,000 clones listed, 85% were seen once. The source material was peripheral blood. The receptors derive from an elderly woman with acute or convalescent COVID-19.

The chain is built from TRBV20-1 and TRBJ1-5; 9 nucleotides agree with TRBD1. Losses at the gene ends were 3 bases for V and 7 bases for J; bases not matched to a gene: 10. This CDR3 comprises 15 residues. Germline V gene lookup returns CDR1 DFQATT and CDR2 SNEGSKA (reference sequence). The CDR3 DNA reads as TGCAGTGCTAGTCACGGGACAGGGTGGAGACAGCCCCAGCATTTT. Amino acids: CSASHGTGWRQPQHF.

The genes are TRBV7-2 and TRBJ2-2; a possible D gene is TRBD2 (6 bases). The CDR3 contains 14 residues. The V gene lost 7 bases and the J gene lost 5 bases, with 14 bases spanning the gap. Germline V gene lookup returns CDR1 SGHTA and CDR2 FQGNSA. The CDR3 protein is CASTLREVTGELFF. In DNA, the CDR3 is TGTGCCAGCACCCTAAGGGAGGTTACCGGGGAGCTGTTTTTT.

This clone was counted once. V usage is TRBV7-9 and J usage is TRBJ1-2, with D possibly TRBD1 on 6 matching bases. Trimming pared 4 bases from V and 3 bases from J, leaving 18 bases between. Germline CDR1 SEHNR, CDR2 FQNEAQ (reference sequence). This CDR3 comprises 16 residues. The CDR3 sequence is CASSSSFRGSYYGYTF. The CDR3 region has the DNA TGTGCCAGCAGCTCATCTTTCAGGGGTAGTTACTATGGCTACACCTTC.

The chain joins TRBV4-1 to TRBJ1-4; 9 bases are a match to TRBD1. In germline, CDR1 is MGHRA, CDR2 YSYEKL. After removal of 2 bases from V and 0 bases from J, the junction contained 4 bases not matched to a gene. The CDR3 runs to 17 residues. CDR3: CASSQYRGQSTNEKLFF. DNA of the CDR3: TGCGCCAGCAGCCAATACAGGGGGCAGTCAACTAATGAAAAACTGTTTTTT.

The chain links TRBV5-8 to TRBJ1-3, with 9 nucleotides matching TRBD1. J lost 4 bases, V lost 3 bases, and 2 bases had no gene match. This CDR3 comprises 14 residues. The germline V gene encodes CDR1 SGHTS and CDR2 YDEGEE. The CDR3 sequence is CASSWGQGGNTIYF. The CDR3 DNA reads TGTGCCAGCAGCTGGGGACAGGGAGGAAACACCATATATTTT.

The rearrangement joins TRBV19 to TRBJ2-1, with TRBD2 matching over 10 bases. The CDR3 is 16 residues long. V shed 3 bases and J 6 bases; nucleotides not matched to a gene: 8. CDR1 is LNHDA, CDR2 SQIVND, per germline (reference sequence). In DNA, the CDR3 is TGTGCCAGTAGTATTCAGCTAGCGGGGGTACTCAATGAGCAGTTCTTC. Translating gives CASSIQLAGVLNEQFF.

J is TRBJ1-2 and V is TRBV28, with D unresolved. CDR3 length equals 15 residues. V dropped 5 bases and J dropped 5 bases, with 18 bases sitting between them. Germline CDR1 reads MDHEN; CDR2 reads SYDVKM. For the CDR3, the DNA is TGTGCCAGCAGTATCAAACAGCGGTCGGAATATGGCTACACCTTC. Its protein product is CASSIKQRSEYGYTF.

V is TRBV6-1 and J is TRBJ2-1, with D possibly matching TRBD1 (5 bases). Per the germline V gene, CDR1 is MNHNS and CDR2 is SASEGT. The CDR3 is 14 residues long. V lost 2 bases and J 3 bases, leaving 8 bases between the germline ends. The CDR3 spells CASSEQGFYNEQFF. The CDR3 DNA is TGTGCCAGCAGTGAACAGGGTTTCTACAATGAGCAGTTCTTC.

The sample holds a few counts of this clone. The chain couples TRBV7-3 to TRBJ2-3; weak D call: TRBD2 (5 bases). This CDR3 has 14 residues. The germline V gene encodes CDR1 SGHTA and CDR2 FQGTGA. The V gene lost 5 bases and the J gene lost 6 bases, with 15 bases spanning the gap. CDR3 loop: CASSLLGSSDTQYF. CDR3 in DNA: TGTGCCAGCAGCCTATTGGGGTCTAGCGATACGCAGTATTTT. Looking up the rest from reference TRBV7-3 and TRBJ2-3 gives the full variable domain: GAGVSQTPSNKVTEKGKYVELRCDPISGHTALYWYRQSLGQGPEFLIYFQGTGAADDSGLPNDRFFAVRPEGSVSTLKIQRTERGDSAVYLCASSLLGSSDTQYFGPGTRLTVL.

The chain carries TRBV12-3 or TRBV12-4 and TRBJ1-4; no reliable D call. The CDR3 consists of 12 residues. V lost 6 bases to trimming and J lost 5 bases, with 7 bases between them. CDR3 region: CASSRHNEKLFF. The CDR3 DNA follows: TGTGCCAGCAGCAGACACAATGAAAAACTGTTTTTT.

The chain employs TRBV2 and TRBJ1-3; 8 bases agree with TRBD1. The germline V gene encodes CDR1 SNHLY and CDR2 FYNNEI. CDR3 length equals 16 residues. V gave up 5 bases and J gave up 2 bases; unmatched junction bases: 8. The CDR3 here is CASSSQGALTGNTIYF. The DNA for the CDR3 is TGTGCCAGCAGTTCCCAGGGGGCGCTGACTGGAAACACCATATATTTT.

The chain uses TRBV12-5 and TRBJ1-2; weak D call: TRBD1 (5 bases). Trimming left V 4 bases short and J 6 bases short, with 12 bases between. The CDR3 is made up of 13 amino acids. From germline, CDR1 is LGHNT and CDR2 FRNRAP. The CDR3: CASGWAGINGYTF. Here the CDR3 DNA reads TGTGCTAGTGGTTGGGCAGGGATAAATGGCTACACCTTC.

This clone showed up just a few times. This specimen includes other DNA sequences encoding the same CDR3. The V call is TRBV28, the J call TRBJ1-5; a weak D match, TRBD1 (6 bases). Germline loops: CDR1 MDHEN, CDR2 SYDVKM. V lost 9 bases and J 7 bases, leaving 13 bases between the germline ends. The CDR3 has 12 residues. Here the CDR3 reads CASRQGNQPQHF. Here the CDR3 DNA reads TGTGCCAGTAGGCAGGGGAACCAGCCCCAGCATTTT.

The chain is built from TRBV28 and TRBJ1-5, with TRBD1 as a possible D gene (6 bases). CDR3 length: 15 residues. The V end lost 4 bases, the J end lost 0 bases, and 10 bases lay between the germline ends. From germline, CDR1 is MDHEN and CDR2 SYDVKM. As DNA, the CDR3 is TGTGCCAGCAGTTCTACAGGGTATAGCAATCAGCCCCAGCATTTT. Translating gives CASSSTGYSNQPQHF.

This sequence joins TRBV5-1 and TRBJ2-5; weak D call: TRBD1 (6 bases). From germline, CDR1 is SGHRS and CDR2 YFSETQ. The length of the CDR3 is 14 residues. V lost 4 bases and J 2 bases, leaving 12 bases between the germline ends. The CDR3 loop is CASSPTGLQETQYF. DNA for the CDR3: TGCGCCAGCAGCCCGACAGGATTACAAGAGACCCAGTACTTC.

The CDR3 reads CAITLPKPRYSNQPQHF. CDR3 sequence (DNA): TGTGCCATCACCTTGCCCAAACCCCGCTATAGCAATCAGCCCCAGCATTTT. V and J are TRBV10-3 and TRBJ1-5, with D unclear. V lost 7 bases and J lost 0, with 19 bases in between. This CDR3 has 17 residues. Looked up from germline, CDR1 is ENHRY and CDR2 is SYGVKD.

This clone has only a few counts. The rearrangement links TRBV9 to TRBJ1-2; no clear D gene. The length of the CDR3 is 12 residues. Trimming pared 2 bases from V and 9 bases from J, leaving 11 bases between. Germline-derived CDR1 and CDR2 are SGDLS and YYNGEE. CDR3 in amino acids: CASSVSPGSYTF. The CDR3 coding sequence is TGTGCCAGCAGCGTCTCGCCCGGTAGCTACACCTTC.

This chain joins TRBV7-9 and TRBJ2-5; D ambiguous. Looked up from germline, CDR1 is SEHNR and CDR2 is FQNEAQ (reference sequence). Trimming removed 1 base from V and 5 bases from J, with 8 bases in between. The CDR3 loop spans 13 amino acids. The CDR3 coding sequence is TGTGCCAGCAGCTTAGTCCCCGGGGAGACCCAGTACTTC. Its protein is CASSLVPGETQYF. The variable domain in full, completed from reference TRBV7-9 and TRBJ2-5, reads DTGVSQNPRHKITKRGQNVTFRCDPISEHNRLYWYRQTLGQGPEFLTYFQNEAQLEKSRLLSDRFSAERPKGSFSTLEIQRTEQGDSAMYLCASSLVPGETQYFGPGTRLLVL.

The chain couples TRBV12-5 to TRBJ2-2; 7 bases agree with TRBD1. Germline V gene sequence: CDR1 LGHNT, CDR2 FRNRAP. V shed 1 base, J shed 2 bases, and the junction held 4 bases outside the gene matches. The CDR3 runs to 16 residues. The CDR3 sequence: CASGLGQGVNTGELFF. In DNA, the CDR3 is TGTGCTAGTGGTTTGGGGCAGGGGGTAAACACCGGGGAGCTGTTTTTT.

The rearrangement uses TRBV27 and TRBJ2-7, with D possibly TRBD2 on 5 matching bases. The CDR3 is 12 amino acids. Germline CDR1 and CDR2: MNHEY and SMNVEV (reference sequence). Trimming shortened V by 5 bases and J by 7 bases, and 12 bases separated the two germline ends. For the CDR3, the DNA is TGTGCCAGCAGTGGGAGCCTCTTTGAGCAGTACTTC. It specifies CASSGSLFEQYF.

This clone was counted a single time. This chain joins TRBV12-3 or TRBV12-4 and TRBJ2-5; 8 bases line up with TRBD1. This CDR3 is built from 13 residues. J gave up 2 bases and V 9 bases, and 5 bases lay outside the gene matches. CDR3 region: CASGQGGQETQYF. The CDR3 nucleotides are TGTGCCAGTGGACAGGGCGGACAAGAGACCCAGTACTTC.

V is TRBV19 and J is TRBJ1-2; D perhaps matches TRBD1 (6 bases). The CDR3 is 15 residues long. The V end was cut by 8 bases, the J end by 0 bases, with 16 bases between. From germline, CDR1 is LNHDA and CDR2 SQIVND (reference sequence). The DNA for the CDR3 is TGTGCCAGTCGGGACATTCCACAAGCTAACTATGGCTACACCTTC. Its protein product is CASRDIPQANYGYTF.

This chain uses TRBV9 with TRBJ2-5; a possible D gene is TRBD2 (6 bases). Germline V lookup: CDR1 SGDLS, CDR2 YYNGEE. Deletions cut 4 bases from V and 5 bases from J, with 18 bases between. CDR3 size: 15 residues. For the CDR3, the DNA is TGTGCCAGCAGCCCAACGGGACTTAAGGCGGAGACCCAGTACTTC. This translates into CASSPTGLKAETQYF.

The DNA of the CDR3 is TGTGCCAGCAGTTTCATGGGGCCCGCCCATGAAGCTTTCTTT. This sequence encodes CASSFMGPAHEAFF. The J gene is TRBJ1-1, the V gene TRBV6-2 or TRBV6-3; TRBD1 is a possible D gene (5 bases). V shed 4 bases and J shed 7 bases, with 16 bases lying between them. Germline assignment: CDR1 MNHEY and CDR2 SVGEGT. The CDR3 has 14 residues.

This chain connects TRBV19 to TRBJ2-7, with TRBD2 as a possible D gene (5 bases). The CDR3 has 15 amino acids. Germline V CDR1 and CDR2: LNHDA, SQIVND (reference sequence). V was cut by 5 bases and J by 2 bases, with 16 bases left in between. The CDR3 nucleotides are TGTGCCAGTAGTCCCTTAGGGAGAAGACCCTACGAGCAGTACTTC. Its protein product is CASSPLGRRPYEQYF.

The chain employs TRBV20-1 and TRBJ1-5; the D is unclear. The CDR3 consists of 13 residues. The germline CDR1 and CDR2 sequences are DFQATT and SNEGSKA (reference sequence). The V gene lost 3 bases and the J gene lost 2 bases, with 8 bases spanning the gap. This CDR3 is CSASLEGNQPQHF. The DNA for the CDR3 is TGCAGTGCTAGTCTGGAGGGCAATCAGCCCCAGCATTTT.

The chain carries TRBV2 and TRBJ1-1, with a possible D match to TRBD1 (5 bases). The CDR3 covers 17 residues. Germline V gene sequence: CDR1 SNHLY, CDR2 FYNNEI. V dropped 4 bases and J dropped 2 bases, with 20 bases sitting between them. CDR3 in amino acids: CASSARGLGALNTEAFF. The DNA for the CDR3 is TGTGCCAGCAGTGCTCGAGGATTAGGGGCCCTTAACACTGAAGCTTTCTTT.

V usage is TRBV19 and J usage is TRBJ1-1; 8 bases fit TRBD1. Trimming removed 5 bases from V and 6 bases from J; junction bases left unmatched: 8. The CDR3 extends over 14 amino acids. The germline gives CDR1 LNHDA, CDR2 SQIVND (reference sequence). The CDR3 coding sequence is TGTGCCAGTAGTCCACCGGGACAGGTCCCTGAAGCTTTCTTT. It specifies CASSPPGQVPEAFF.

V is TRBV10-3 and J is TRBJ1-1; tentatively, D is TRBD1 (6 bases). V was shortened by 6 bases and J by 11 bases, with 16 bases between the two germline ends. Germline V gives CDR1 ENHRY, CDR2 SYGVKD. There are 12 residues in the CDR3. The CDR3 nucleotides read TGTGCCATCAGCGGAGGGAGGGGGATTGCTTTCTTT. Its protein is CAISGGRGIAFF.